This section outlines one TCR beta chain sequence together with its context. The clone's antigen remains unknown. No qualities accompany the bases; no much larger clone lies one base away. Peripheral blood CD8+ and CD4+ T cells from healthy donors, Susac syndrome patients and multiple sclerosis patients were profiled by high-throughput TCR beta sequencing. The healthy donors served as controls matched for age and sex. Bulk CD8+ and CD4+ T cells were purified by magnetic negative isolation, while CD8+ TEMRA cells were enriched using FACS. Blood was collected in EDTA tubes and processed within 24 hours, with PBMCs isolated through density gradient centrifugation. PBMCs intended for TCR sequencing were frozen in liquid nitrogen and were later thawed in a 37 degrees C water bath. The sorted or isolated CD4+, CD8+ and CD8+ TEMRA cells reached a purity of at least 90%. RNA was extracted using the RNeasy kit, and about 0.5 to 1 ug of the RNA was reverse transcribed with random hexamers. The immunoSEQ multiplex PCR assay, which covers 54 Vbeta and 13 Jbeta segments, was used to amplify TCR beta CDR3 regions. To correct PCR amplification bias, a synthetic template baseline was used for both primer optimization and computational correction. The paper's data handling went like this. Only productive sequences were kept, with reads annotated to V, D and J genes according to IMGT and analyzed in immunoSEQ Analyzer. Clonality was computed as one minus Shannon entropy normalized by log2 of the number of productive unique sequences. For each patient and control, public and private clones were evaluated among the 100 most prevalent clones. Clones were defined as Susac-specific if absent from the healthy and MS cohorts, from around 1,000 published viral clones and from other ImmuneACCESS disease sequences. TCRdb ran its own pipeline on the public reads, namely fastp trimming at Q25 and MiXCR clone calling, and kept in-frame beta chains. Entries are consolidated by CDR3 protein sequence, retaining the most common genes and DNA. The V and J calls were determined by TCRdb, not by the authors. The sample data list around 150,000 distinct CDR3 sequences, and 94% of these were observed just once. The biggest ten clones account for 0.27% of the sample.

The source of the sample is a study of CD8 T cells in Susac syndrome (dated by TCRdb to the late 2010s). Notes on the research overall: The study used repertoire sequencing to test whether antigen drove CD8+ T cell activation and differentiation in Susac syndrome. Clonality of the CD8+ T cell repertoire was compared between roughly twelve healthy donors, roughly 14 Susac syndrome patients and some 15 multiple sclerosis patients.

The germline V gene yields LGHNA for CDR1 and YSLEER for CDR2. V is reduced by 0 bases and J by 7 bases, leaving a spacing of 15 bases between them. The CDR3 covers 15 residues, taking in both the cysteine and the phenylalanine. The read is trimmed to its CDR3 DNA, 45 bases read in frame from base 1. The investigation overall reported the following: The number of individuals in the TCR sequencing and HLA analysis was recognized as being relatively small.

Recombination linked TRBV4-3 to TRBJ2-5, with the identity of the D gene unclear. This sequence was found in a human donor in good health. Specimen: CD8+ T cells from PBMCs. The CDR3 loop reads CASSQDTTARVTQYF. At the DNA level, the sequence is TGCGCCAGCAGCCAAGATACGACGGCTCGGGTGACCCAGTACTTC.